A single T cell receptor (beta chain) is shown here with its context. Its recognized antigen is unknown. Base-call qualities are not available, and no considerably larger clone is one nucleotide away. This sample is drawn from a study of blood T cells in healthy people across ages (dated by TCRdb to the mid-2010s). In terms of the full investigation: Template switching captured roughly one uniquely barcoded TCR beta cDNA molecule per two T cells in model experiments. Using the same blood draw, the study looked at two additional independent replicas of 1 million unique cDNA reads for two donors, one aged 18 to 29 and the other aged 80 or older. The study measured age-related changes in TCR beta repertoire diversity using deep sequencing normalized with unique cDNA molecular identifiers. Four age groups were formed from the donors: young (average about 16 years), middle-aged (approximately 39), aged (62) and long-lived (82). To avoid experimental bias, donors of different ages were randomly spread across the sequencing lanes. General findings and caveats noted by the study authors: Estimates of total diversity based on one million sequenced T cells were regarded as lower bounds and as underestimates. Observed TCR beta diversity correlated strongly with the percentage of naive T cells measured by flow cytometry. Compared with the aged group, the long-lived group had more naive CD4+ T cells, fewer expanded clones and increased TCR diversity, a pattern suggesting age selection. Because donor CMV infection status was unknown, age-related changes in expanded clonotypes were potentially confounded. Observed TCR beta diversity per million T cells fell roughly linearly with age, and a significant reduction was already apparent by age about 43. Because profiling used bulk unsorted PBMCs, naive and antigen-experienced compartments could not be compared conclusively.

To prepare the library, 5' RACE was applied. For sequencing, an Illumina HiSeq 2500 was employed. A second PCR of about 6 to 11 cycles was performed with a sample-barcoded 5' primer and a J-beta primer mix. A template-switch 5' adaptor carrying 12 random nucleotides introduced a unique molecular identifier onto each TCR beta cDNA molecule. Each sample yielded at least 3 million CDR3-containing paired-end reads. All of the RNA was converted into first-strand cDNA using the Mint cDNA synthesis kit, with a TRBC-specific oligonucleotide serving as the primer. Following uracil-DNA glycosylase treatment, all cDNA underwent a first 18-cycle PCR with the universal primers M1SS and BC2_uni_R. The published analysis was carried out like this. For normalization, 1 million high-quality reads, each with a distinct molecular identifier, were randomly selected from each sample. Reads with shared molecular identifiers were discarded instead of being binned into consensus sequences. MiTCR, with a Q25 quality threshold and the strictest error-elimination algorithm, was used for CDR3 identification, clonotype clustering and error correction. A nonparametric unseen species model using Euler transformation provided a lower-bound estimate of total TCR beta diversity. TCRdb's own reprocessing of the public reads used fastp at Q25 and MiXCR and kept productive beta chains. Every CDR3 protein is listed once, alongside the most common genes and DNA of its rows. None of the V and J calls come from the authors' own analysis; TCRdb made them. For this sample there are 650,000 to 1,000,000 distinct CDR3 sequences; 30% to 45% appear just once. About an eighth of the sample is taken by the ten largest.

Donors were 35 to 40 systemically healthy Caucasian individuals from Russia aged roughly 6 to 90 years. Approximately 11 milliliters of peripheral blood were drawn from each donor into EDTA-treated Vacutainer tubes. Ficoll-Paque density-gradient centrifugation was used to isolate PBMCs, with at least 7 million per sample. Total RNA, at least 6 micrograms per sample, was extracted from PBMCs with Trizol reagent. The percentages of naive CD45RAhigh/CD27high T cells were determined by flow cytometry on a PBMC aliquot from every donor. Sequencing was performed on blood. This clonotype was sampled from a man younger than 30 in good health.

The nucleotides read TGTGCCTGGAGTGCAGCGGGTCCTAGCGGATCTATAAGCTCCTACAATGAGCAGTTCTTC. Its protein reads: CAWSAAGPSGSISSYNEQFF. This chain joins TRBV30 to TRBJ2-1; 7 bases in between match TRBD2. V is pruned by 1 base and J by 0 bases, leaving 18 bases of the junction without a gene match. The CDR3 holds 20 amino acids from the cysteine to the phenylalanine. The entry retains the CDR3 DNA only, 60 bases that are in frame from base 1. Sequences GTSNPN (CDR1) and SVGIG (CDR2) are obtained from the germline V gene (reference sequence).